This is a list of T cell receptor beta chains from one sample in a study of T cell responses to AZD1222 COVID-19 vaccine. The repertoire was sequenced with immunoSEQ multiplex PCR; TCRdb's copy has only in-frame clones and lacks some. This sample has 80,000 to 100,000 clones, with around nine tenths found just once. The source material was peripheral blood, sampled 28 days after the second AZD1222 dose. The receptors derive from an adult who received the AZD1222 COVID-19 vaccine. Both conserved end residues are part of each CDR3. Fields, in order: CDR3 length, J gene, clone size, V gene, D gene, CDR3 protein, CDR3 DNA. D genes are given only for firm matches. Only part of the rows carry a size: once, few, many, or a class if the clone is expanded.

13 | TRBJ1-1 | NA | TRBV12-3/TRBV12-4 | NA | CASREQGFTEAFF | TGTGCCAGCAGGGAACAGGGTTTCACTGAAGCTTTCTTT
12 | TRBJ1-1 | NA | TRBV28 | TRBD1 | CASSSDRVKAFF | TGTGCCAGCAGTTCGGACAGGGTTAAAGCTTTCTTT
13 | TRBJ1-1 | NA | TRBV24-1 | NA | CATRSDMNTEAFF | TGTGCCACCAGGTCCGACATGAACACTGAAGCTTTCTTT
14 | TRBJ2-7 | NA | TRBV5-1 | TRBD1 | CASSFRDRVYEQYF | TGCGCCAGCAGCTTCCGGGACAGGGTCTACGAGCAGTACTTC
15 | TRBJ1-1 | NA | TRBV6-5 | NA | CASSYSGGPNTEAFF | TGTGCCAGCAGTTACTCGGGGGGACCGAACACTGAAGCTTTCTTT
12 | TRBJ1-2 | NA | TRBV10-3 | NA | CAISGGNGGYTF | TGTGCCATCAGTGGTGGGAATGGTGGCTACACCTTC
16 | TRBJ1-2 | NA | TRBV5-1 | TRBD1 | CASSLEVGQGYYGYTF | TGCGCCAGCAGCTTGGAGGTCGGACAGGGCTATTATGGCTACACCTTC
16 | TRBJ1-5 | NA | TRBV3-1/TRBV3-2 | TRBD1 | CASSQRTGAINQPQHF | TGTGCCAGCAGCCAACGGACAGGGGCGATCAATCAGCCCCAGCATTTT
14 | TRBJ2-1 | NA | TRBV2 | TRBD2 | CASRRAGGRNEQFF | TGTGCCAGCAGAAGAGCGGGAGGAAGGAATGAGCAGTTCTTC
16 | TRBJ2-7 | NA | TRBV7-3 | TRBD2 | CASSQRSLAGGGEQYF | TGTGCCAGCAGTCAAAGATCACTAGCGGGAGGAGGCGAGCAGTACTTC
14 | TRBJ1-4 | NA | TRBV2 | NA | CANRLGQSNEKLFF | TGTGCCAACCGCCTCGGACAGAGTAATGAAAAACTGTTTTTT
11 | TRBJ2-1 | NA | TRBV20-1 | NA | CSVIPRVEQFF | TGCAGTGTCATCCCACGGGTTGAGCAGTTCTTC
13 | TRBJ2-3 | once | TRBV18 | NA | CASSPGLTDTQYF | TGTGCCAGCTCACCCGGCCTCACAGATACGCAGTATTTT
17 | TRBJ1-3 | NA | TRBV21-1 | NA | CASKGSLGSNSGNTIYF | TGTGCCAGCAAAGGGTCTCTGGGCTCCAACTCTGGAAACACCATATATTTT
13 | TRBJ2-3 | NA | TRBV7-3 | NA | CASSQSSTDTQYF | TGTGCCAGCAGCCAATCTAGCACAGATACGCAGTATTTT
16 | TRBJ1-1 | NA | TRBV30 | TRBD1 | CAWIRMGDSPNTEAFF | TGTGCCTGGATTAGAATGGGGGACAGCCCGAACACTGAAGCTTTCTTT
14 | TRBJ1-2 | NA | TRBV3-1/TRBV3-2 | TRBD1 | CASSRSGTAYGYTF | TGTGCCAGCAGCCGATCCGGGACAGCCTATGGCTACACCTTC
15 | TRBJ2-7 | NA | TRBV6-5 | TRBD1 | CASSPGQHKIYEQYF | TGTGCCAGCAGTCCGGGACAGCATAAGATATACGAGCAGTACTTC
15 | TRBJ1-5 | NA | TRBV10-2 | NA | CASTVGGSHDQPQHF | TGCGCCAGCACCGTCGGGGGGAGTCATGATCAGCCCCAGCATTTT
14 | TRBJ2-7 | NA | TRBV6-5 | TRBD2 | CASRTSGNEDEQYF | TGTGCCAGCAGAACTAGCGGGAACGAGGACGAGCAGTACTTC